This TCR beta chain derives from a study of cytomegalovirus exposure and HLA in healthy donors. Overall study context: For the roughly 400 genotyped donors, about 79% fell within the Caucasian-associated ancestry cluster.

Points on this clone: Its specificity is not known.

Study conclusions and caveats: Rarity marked most TCR sequences, yet some public TCRs occurred in many donors.

Each donor's status was that of a healthy bone marrow donor. The PCR employed 60 Vbeta primers together with 13 Jbeta primers. Data came from immunoSEQ multiplex PCR; TCRdb stores just in-frame clones and leaves some out. Seen in this sample are about 67,000 clones; the ten most common clones hold about 1.7%. Sequencing was carried out using PBMCs. The clonotype originates from a woman under 40 in good health and CMV-seronegative.

Here the CDR3 DNA reads TGTGCCAGCAGGAGCTCCTATAATTCACCCCTCCACTTT. Its translation: CASRSSYNSPLHF. The V gene is TRBV2, the J gene TRBJ1-6; D call uncertain. V lost 6 bases and J 0 bases, leaving 3 bases between the germline ends. CDR1 and CDR2 from the germline V gene are SNHLY and FYNNEI. CDR3 length equals 13 residues.